This TCR beta chain is from a study of blood T cell repertoires in COVID-19. Across the study: Specimens from acute and convalescent COVID-19 originated in the United States, Italy and Spain.

The data were produced by immunoSEQ multiplex PCR, yet TCRdb's version contains in-frame clones alone and is incomplete. The sample yields 350,000 to 550,000 clones, roughly 87% seen once. There are 15 residues in the CDR3. With 8 bases removed from V and 4 bases from J, the gap between germline ends came to 19 bases. The germline V gene has CDR1 SGDLS and CDR2 YYNGEE. Material for sequencing was PBMCs or T cells enriched from blood (not recorded which). The receptor's source is a woman aged 18-29 years with acute COVID-19. The chain employs TRBV9 and TRBJ1-5; a possible D gene is TRBD1 (6 bases). The CDR3 DNA sequence: TGTGCCAGTAAGAGACCCCGGGACAAGAATCAGCCCCAGCATTTT. Translation: CASKRPRDKNQPQHF.